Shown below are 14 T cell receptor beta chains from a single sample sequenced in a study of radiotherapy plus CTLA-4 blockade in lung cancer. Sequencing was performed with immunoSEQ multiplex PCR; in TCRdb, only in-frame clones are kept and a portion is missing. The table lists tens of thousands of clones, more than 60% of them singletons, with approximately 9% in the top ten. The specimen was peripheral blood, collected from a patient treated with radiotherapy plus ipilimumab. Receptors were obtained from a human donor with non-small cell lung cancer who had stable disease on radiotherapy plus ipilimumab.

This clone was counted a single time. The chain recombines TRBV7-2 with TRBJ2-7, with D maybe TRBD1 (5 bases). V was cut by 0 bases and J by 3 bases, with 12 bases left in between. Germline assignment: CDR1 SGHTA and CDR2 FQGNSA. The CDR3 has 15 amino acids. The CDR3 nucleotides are TGTGCCAGCAGCTTAGCAGGGGTGTCAAACTACGAGCAGTACTTC. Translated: CASSLAGVSNYEQYF.

The CDR3 reads CAWGAVVYNEQFF. The CDR3 DNA is TGTGCCTGGGGGGCGGTGGTTTACAATGAGCAGTTCTTC. J is TRBJ2-1 and V is TRBV30; D might be TRBD1 (5 bases). The CDR3 contains 13 residues. V lost 5 bases, J lost 4 bases, and 12 bases lay in between. The germline CDR1 and CDR2 sequences are GTSNPN and SVGIG (reference sequence).

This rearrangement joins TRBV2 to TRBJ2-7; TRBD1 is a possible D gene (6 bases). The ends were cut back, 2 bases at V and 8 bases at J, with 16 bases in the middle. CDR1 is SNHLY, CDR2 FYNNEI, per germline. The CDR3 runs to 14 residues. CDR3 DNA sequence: TGTGCCAGCAGTGAAACCGGGACAATAGGCAAGCAGTACTTC. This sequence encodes CASSETGTIGKQYF.

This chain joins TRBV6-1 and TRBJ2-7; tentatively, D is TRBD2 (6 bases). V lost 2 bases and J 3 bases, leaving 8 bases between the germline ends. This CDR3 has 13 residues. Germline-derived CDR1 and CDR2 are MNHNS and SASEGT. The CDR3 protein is CASSEWGDYEQYF. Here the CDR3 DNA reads TGTGCCAGCAGTGAATGGGGGGACTACGAGCAGTACTTC.

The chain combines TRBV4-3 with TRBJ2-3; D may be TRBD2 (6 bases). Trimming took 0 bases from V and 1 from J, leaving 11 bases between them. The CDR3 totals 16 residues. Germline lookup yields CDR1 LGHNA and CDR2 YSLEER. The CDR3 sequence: CASSQDAASGTDTQYF. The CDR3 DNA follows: TGCGCCAGCAGCCAAGATGCGGCTAGCGGCACAGATACGCAGTATTTT.

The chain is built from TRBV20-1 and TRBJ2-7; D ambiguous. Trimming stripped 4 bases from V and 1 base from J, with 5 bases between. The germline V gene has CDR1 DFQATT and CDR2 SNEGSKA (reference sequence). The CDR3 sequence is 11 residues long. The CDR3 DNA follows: TGCAGTGCTAAGAGGTCCTACGAGCAGTACTTC. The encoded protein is CSAKRSYEQYF.

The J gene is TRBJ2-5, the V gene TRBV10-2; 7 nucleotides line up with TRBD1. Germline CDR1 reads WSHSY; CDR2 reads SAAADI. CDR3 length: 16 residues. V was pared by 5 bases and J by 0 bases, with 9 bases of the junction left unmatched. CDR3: CASSKTGWGYQETQYF. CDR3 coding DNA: TGCGCCAGCAGTAAGACAGGGTGGGGGTACCAAGAGACCCAGTACTTC.

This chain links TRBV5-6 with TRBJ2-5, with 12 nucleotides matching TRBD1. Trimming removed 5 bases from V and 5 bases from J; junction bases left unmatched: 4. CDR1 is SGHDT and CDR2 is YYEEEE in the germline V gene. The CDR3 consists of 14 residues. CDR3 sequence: CASRRDRGQETQYF. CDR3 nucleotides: TGTGCCAGCAGGAGGGACAGGGGGCAGGAGACCCAGTACTTC.

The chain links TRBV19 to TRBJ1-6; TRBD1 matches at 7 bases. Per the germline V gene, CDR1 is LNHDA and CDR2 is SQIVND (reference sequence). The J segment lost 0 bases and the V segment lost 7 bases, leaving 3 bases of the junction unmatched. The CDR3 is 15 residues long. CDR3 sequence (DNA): TGTGCCAGTAAGGGACAGAGCTCCTATAATTCACCCCTCCACTTT. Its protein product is CASKGQSSYNSPLHF. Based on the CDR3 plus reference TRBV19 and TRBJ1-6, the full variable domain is DGGITQSPKYLFRKEGQNVTLSCEQNLNHDAMYWYRQDPGQGLRLIYYSQIVNDFQKGDIAEGYSVSREKKESFPLTVTSAQKNPTAFYLCASKGQSSYNSPLHFGNGTRLTVT.

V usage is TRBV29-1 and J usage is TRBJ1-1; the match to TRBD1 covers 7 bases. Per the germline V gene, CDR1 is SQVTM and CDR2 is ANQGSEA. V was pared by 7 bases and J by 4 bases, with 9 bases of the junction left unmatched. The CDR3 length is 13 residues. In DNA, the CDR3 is TGCAGCGGTCACAGGGGTAGTTCCACTGAAGCTTTCTTT. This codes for CSGHRGSSTEAFF.

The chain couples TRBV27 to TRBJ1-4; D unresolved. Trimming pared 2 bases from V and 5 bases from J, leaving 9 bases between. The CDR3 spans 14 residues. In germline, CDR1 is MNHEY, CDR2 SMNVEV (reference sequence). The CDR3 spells CASSLRRENEKLFF. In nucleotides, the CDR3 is TGTGCCAGCAGTTTAAGGAGGGAGAATGAAAAACTGTTTTTT.

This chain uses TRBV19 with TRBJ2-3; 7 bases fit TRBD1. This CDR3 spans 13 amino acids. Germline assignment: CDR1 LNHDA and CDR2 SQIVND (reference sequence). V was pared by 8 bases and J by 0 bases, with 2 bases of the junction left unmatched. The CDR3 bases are TGTGCCAGTGGGACAGCTAGCACAGATACGCAGTATTTT. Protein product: CASGTASTDTQYF.

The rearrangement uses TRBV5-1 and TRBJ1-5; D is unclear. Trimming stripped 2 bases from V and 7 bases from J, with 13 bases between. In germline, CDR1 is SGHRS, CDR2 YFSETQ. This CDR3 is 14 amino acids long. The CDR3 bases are TGCGCCAGCAGCTTCGGAGAGGGAAGCCAGCCCCAGCATTTT. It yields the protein CASSFGEGSQPQHF.

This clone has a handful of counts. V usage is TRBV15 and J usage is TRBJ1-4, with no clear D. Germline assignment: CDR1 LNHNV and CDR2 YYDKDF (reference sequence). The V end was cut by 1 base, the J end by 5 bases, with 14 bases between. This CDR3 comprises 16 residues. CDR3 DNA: TGTGCCACCAGCAGAGGGTGGAGCGGCCAGAATGAAAAACTGTTTTTT. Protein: CATSRGWSGQNEKLFF.